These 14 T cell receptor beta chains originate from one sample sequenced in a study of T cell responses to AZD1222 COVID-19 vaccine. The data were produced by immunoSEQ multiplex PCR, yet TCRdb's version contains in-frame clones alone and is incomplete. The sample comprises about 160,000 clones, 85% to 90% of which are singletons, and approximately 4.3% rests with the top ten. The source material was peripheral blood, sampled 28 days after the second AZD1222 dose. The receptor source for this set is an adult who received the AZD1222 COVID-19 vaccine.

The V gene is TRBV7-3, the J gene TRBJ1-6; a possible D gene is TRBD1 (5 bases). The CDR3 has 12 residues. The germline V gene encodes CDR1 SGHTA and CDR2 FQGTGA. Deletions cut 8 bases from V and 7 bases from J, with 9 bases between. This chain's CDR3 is CASDSENSPLHF. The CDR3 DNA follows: TGTGCCAGCGACAGCGAAAATTCACCCCTCCACTTT.

This CDR3 reads CASSSGFPYEQYF. DNA for the CDR3: TGTGCCAGCAGCTCAGGGTTTCCCTACGAGCAGTACTTC. V and J are TRBV7-2 and TRBJ2-7; TRBD1 is a possible D gene (5 bases). Trimming cost V 4 bases and J 2 bases, with 9 bases left between them. This CDR3 is built from 13 residues. Germline V gives CDR1 SGHTA, CDR2 FQGNSA.

The CDR3, as DNA: TGCGCCAGCAGCGGAAGAAGGGCCTCCTACAATGAGCAGTTCTTC. Its protein product is CASSGRRASYNEQFF. V gene TRBV5-1 combines with J gene TRBJ2-1; D is uncertain. Germline-derived CDR1 and CDR2 are SGHRS and YFSETQ. This CDR3 is 15 amino acids long. V dropped 4 bases and J dropped 0 bases, with 11 bases sitting between them.

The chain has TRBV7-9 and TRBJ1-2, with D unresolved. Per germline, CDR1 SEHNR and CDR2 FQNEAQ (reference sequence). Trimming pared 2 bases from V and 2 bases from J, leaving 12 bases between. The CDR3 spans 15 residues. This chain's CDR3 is CASSLWQAKNYGYTF. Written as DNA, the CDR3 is TGTGCCAGCAGCTTATGGCAGGCGAAAAACTATGGCTACACCTTC.

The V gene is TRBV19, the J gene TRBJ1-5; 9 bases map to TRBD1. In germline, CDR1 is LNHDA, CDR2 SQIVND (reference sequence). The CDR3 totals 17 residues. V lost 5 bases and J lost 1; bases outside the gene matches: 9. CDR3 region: CASSFLTGGNSNQPQHF. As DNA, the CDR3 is TGTGCCAGTAGTTTCTTAACAGGGGGCAACAGCAATCAGCCCCAGCATTTT. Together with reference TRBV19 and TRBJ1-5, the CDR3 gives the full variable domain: DGGITQSPKYLFRKEGQNVTLSCEQNLNHDAMYWYRQDPGQGLRLIYYSQIVNDFQKGDIAEGYSVSREKKESFPLTVTSAQKNPTAFYLCASSFLTGGNSNQPQHFGDGTRLSIL.

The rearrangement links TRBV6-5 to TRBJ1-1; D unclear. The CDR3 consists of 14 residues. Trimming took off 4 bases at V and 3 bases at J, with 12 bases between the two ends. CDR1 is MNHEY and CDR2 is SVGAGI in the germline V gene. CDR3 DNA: TGTGCCAGCAGTTGGGTGGCGAGGGACACTGAAGCTTTCTTT. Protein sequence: CASSWVARDTEAFF.

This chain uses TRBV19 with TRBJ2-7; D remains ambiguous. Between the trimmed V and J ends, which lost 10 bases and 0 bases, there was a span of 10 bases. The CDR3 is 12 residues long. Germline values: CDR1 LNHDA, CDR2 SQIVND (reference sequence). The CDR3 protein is CATSSSSYEQYF. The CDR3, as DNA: TGTGCCACGTCATCGAGCTCCTACGAGCAGTACTTC.

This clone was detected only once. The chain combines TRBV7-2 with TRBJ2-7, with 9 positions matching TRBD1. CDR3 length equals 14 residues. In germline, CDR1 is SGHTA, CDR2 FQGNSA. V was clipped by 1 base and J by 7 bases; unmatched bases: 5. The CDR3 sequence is CASSLGDRVGEQYF. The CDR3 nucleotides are TGTGCCAGCAGCTTAGGGGACAGGGTGGGTGAGCAGTACTTC.

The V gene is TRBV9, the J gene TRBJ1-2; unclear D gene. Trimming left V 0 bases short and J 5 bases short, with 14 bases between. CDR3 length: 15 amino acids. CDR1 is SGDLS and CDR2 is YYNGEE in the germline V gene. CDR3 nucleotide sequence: TGTGCCAGCAGCGTAGATTCCAGGCCGTCTTATGGCTACACCTTC. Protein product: CASSVDSRPSYGYTF.

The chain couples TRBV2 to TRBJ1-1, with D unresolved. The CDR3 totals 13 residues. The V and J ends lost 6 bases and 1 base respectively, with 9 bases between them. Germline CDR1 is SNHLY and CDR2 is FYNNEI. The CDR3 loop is CASRAQGNTEAFF. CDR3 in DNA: TGTGCCAGCAGGGCACAAGGGAACACTGAAGCTTTCTTT.

The CDR3 DNA sequence: TGTGCCTGGAGTCCCACGACAGGCCGGTTTTACAATGAGCAGTTCTTC. Its protein product is CAWSPTTGRFYNEQFF. The rearrangement joins TRBV30 to TRBJ2-1, with D perhaps TRBD1 (6 bases). Germline assignment: CDR1 GTSNPN and CDR2 SVGIG (reference sequence). There are 16 residues in the CDR3. V lost 2 bases and J lost 4, with 18 bases in between.

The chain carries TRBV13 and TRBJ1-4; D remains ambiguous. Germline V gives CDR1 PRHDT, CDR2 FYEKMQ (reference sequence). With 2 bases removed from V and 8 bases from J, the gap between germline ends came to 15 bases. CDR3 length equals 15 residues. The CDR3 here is CASSLWSGIGEKLFF. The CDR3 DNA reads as TGTGCCAGCAGCTTATGGTCCGGGATAGGGGAAAAACTGTTTTTT.

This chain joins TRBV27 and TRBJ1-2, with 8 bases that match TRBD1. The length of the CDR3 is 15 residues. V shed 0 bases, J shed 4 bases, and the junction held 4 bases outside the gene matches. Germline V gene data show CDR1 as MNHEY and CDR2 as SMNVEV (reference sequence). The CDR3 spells CASSLSRTGPYGYTF. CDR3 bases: TGTGCCAGCAGTTTATCGCGGACAGGGCCCTATGGCTACACCTTC.

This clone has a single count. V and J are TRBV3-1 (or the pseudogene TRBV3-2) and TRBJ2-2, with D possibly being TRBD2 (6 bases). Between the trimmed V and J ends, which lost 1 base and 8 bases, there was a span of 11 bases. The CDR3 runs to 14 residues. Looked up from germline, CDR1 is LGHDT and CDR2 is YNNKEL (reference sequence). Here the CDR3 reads CASSQVRGGGELFF. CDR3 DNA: TGTGCCAGCAGCCAAGTCCGGGGAGGAGGGGAGCTGTTTTTT.